This TCR beta chain was identified during a study of cytomegalovirus exposure and HLA in healthy donors. Germline trimming cut 2 bases from V and 4 bases from J; bases unmatched to any gene: 3. The germline gives CDR1 SGHNT, CDR2 YYREEE (reference sequence). The CDR3 contains 15 residues. The primer mix had 60 Vbeta and 13 Jbeta primers. Produced via immunoSEQ multiplex PCR; TCRdb's table is partial and in-frame only. The sample lists 110,000 to 150,000 clones, around 80% seen once, with about 5% in the top ten. The TCR was taken from a male donor in good health and CMV-seronegative. V is TRBV5-4 and J is TRBJ2-1; 10 bases are a match to TRBD2. Sequencing used PBMCs. The CDR3 DNA follows: TGTGCCAGCAGCTTAGCGGGGGGGGTTTACAATGAGCAGTTCTTC. Its translation is CASSLAGGVYNEQFF.